The 25 T cell receptor beta chains listed next were all sequenced from one sample in a study of blood T cells in healthy people across ages. PCR was performed a second time for roughly 7 to 12 cycles using a sample-barcoded 5' primer and a J-beta primer mix. MiXCR, run by TCRdb on the 5' RACE reads, gives a single entry per CDR3 protein. The profile shows fewer than 1 million distinct CDR3 sequences, more than 40% of them singletons. Sequencing used blood. The receptors originated from a man aged 60 to 75 in good health.

This clonotype was picked up many times. This chain joins TRBV4-3 and TRBJ2-5; the D gene is possibly TRBD2 (6 bases). The CDR3 is 15 residues long. Germline CDR1 is LGHNA and CDR2 is YSLEER. V was pared by 1 base and J by 11 bases, with 20 bases between. This CDR3 reads CASSQARDFYREQYF. CDR3 DNA sequence: TGCGCCAGCAGCCAAGCCCGGGACTTCTACCGAGAGCAGTACTTC.

This clonotype was seen only a few times. The rearrangement joins TRBV7-2 to TRBJ2-5; D is perhaps TRBD2 (5 bases). Germline V lookup: CDR1 SGHTA, CDR2 FQGNSA. V was cut by 3 bases and J by 4 bases, with 12 bases left in between. The CDR3 length is 14 residues. CDR3 sequence reads: CASSFYGGGETQYF. CDR3 DNA: TGTGCCAGCAGCTTCTATGGCGGAGGAGAGACCCAGTACTTC. The variable domain in full, completed from reference TRBV7-2 and TRBJ2-5, reads GAGVSQSPSNKVTEKGKDVELRCDPISGHTALYWYRQSLGQGLEFLIYFQGNSAPDKSGLPSDRFSAERTGGSVSTLTIQRTQQEDSAVYLCASSFYGGGETQYFGPGTRLLVL.

This chain links TRBV7-3 with TRBJ1-2, with D unresolved. V dropped 4 bases and J dropped 8 bases, with 11 bases sitting between them. This CDR3 has 12 residues. Per germline, CDR1 SGHTA and CDR2 FQGTGA. Here the CDR3 DNA reads TGTGCCAGCAGCTCCGGCAGTGGGGGCTACACCTTC. It is translated as CASSSGSGGYTF. The variable domain in full, with the rest retrieved from reference TRBV7-3 and TRBJ1-2, is GAGVSQTPSNKVTEKGKYVELRCDPISGHTALYWYRQSLGQGPEFLIYFQGTGAADDSGLPNDRFFAVRPEGSVSTLKIQRTERGDSAVYLCASSSGSGGYTFGSGTRLTVV.

The chain recombines TRBV9 with TRBJ1-1; D ambiguous. The V end was cut by 0 bases, the J end by 4 bases, with 10 bases between. The CDR3 length is 14 residues. Germline assignment: CDR1 SGDLS and CDR2 YYNGEE. The chain's CDR3 is CASSVVGIVTEAFF. The CDR3 DNA follows: TGTGCCAGCAGCGTAGTTGGGATCGTCACTGAAGCTTTCTTT.

The rearrangement links TRBV4-2 to TRBJ2-1, with TRBD2 identical over 9 bases. V dropped 4 bases and J dropped 7; count of bases not matched to a gene: 8. Germline V gene data show CDR1 as LGHNA and CDR2 as YNFKEQ. This CDR3 region has 15 residues. The CDR3 DNA reads TGTGCCAGCAGCCGAAGACTAGCGGATGGAAATGAGCAGTTCTTC. Translation: CASSRRLADGNEQFF.

The chain combines TRBV6-1 with TRBJ1-1; D unresolved. The CDR3 contains 16 residues. V lost 7 bases to trimming and J lost 3 bases, with 21 bases between them. Germline CDR1 MNHNS, CDR2 SASEGT. CDR3 amino acids: CASTNIYPVDDTEAFF. The CDR3 DNA follows: TGTGCCAGCACCAACATCTATCCGGTGGATGACACTGAAGCTTTCTTT.

The V and J genes are TRBV3-1 and TRBJ2-5; possibly TRBD2 for D (6 bases). The CDR3 extends over 14 amino acids. The V end lost 2 bases, the J end lost 4 bases, and 11 bases lay between the germline ends. CDR1 and CDR2 (germline): LGHDT, YNNKEL (reference sequence). CDR3 DNA: TGTGCCAGCAGCCAATCGGAGGGTCGAGAGACCCAGTACTTC. This translates into CASSQSEGRETQYF.

As regards this clonotype: An end of the junction does not agree with germline; a read error may underlie this. The chain has TRBV27 and TRBJ1-2; maybe TRBD1 (5 bases). This CDR3 contains 14 residues. Germline V gene lookup returns CDR1 MNHEY and CDR2 SMNVEV (reference sequence). CDR3 residues: CASSLSGGRHGCTF. Here the CDR3 DNA reads TGTGCCAGCAGTCTTAGCGGGGGGAGACATGGCTGCACCTTC.

This clonotype was observed a handful of times. V and J are TRBV5-1 and TRBJ2-1; 9 positions agree with TRBD1. Germline-derived CDR1 and CDR2 are SGHRS and YFSETQ. Trimming took 2 bases from V and 9 from J; bases not matched to a gene: 12. There are 16 residues in the CDR3. The CDR3, as DNA: TGCGCCAGCAGCTTTGAGACGGGGACAGGGCGGGGTGAGCAGTTCTTC. Its protein product is CASSFETGTGRGEQFF. Full variable domain (remainder filled in from reference TRBV5-1 and TRBJ2-1): KAGVTQTPRYLIKTRGQQVTLSCSPISGHRSVSWYQQTPGQGLQFLFEYFSETQRNKGNFPGRFSGRQFSNSRSEMNVSTLELGDSALYLCASSFETGTGRGEQFFGPGTRLTVL.

V gene TRBV6-5 combines with J gene TRBJ1-6, with 7 nucleotides matching TRBD1. This CDR3 is built from 15 residues. V lost 5 bases, J lost 2 bases, and 3 bases stayed unmatched. Per the germline V gene, CDR1 is MNHEY and CDR2 is SVGAGI. The CDR3 sequence is CASSAGQTYNSPLHF. The CDR3 coding sequence is TGTGCCAGCAGTGCGGGACAGACCTATAATTCACCCCTCCACTTT.

The chain employs TRBV3-1 and TRBJ2-5; 14 nucleotides match TRBD2. CDR1 is LGHDT, CDR2 YNNKEL, per germline (reference sequence). The junction had 4 bases not matched to a gene; V was cut back by 1 base and J by 12 bases. CDR3 length: 14 amino acids. The CDR3 protein is CASSQGTSGGSEYF. The CDR3 DNA is TGTGCCAGCAGCCAAGGGACTAGCGGGGGGTCCGAGTACTTC.

The V gene is TRBV12-3 or TRBV12-4, the J gene TRBJ2-1; 10 nucleotides agree with TRBD2. The J call may be faulty, since TRBJ2-7 better matches the DNA end. CDR3 length: 14 amino acids. The CDR3 loop reads CASHALAGVNEQYF. CDR3 DNA sequence: TGTGCCAGCCATGCGCTAGCGGGGGTCAATGAGCAGTACTTC.

This clonotype was recorded a few times. The CDR3 nucleotides read TGTGCCATCAGTGAGTCGGGCTTTAGTAATTCACCCCTCCACTTT. This encodes CAISESGFSNSPLHF. The rearrangement links TRBV10-3 to TRBJ1-6; no reliable D call. Germline values: CDR1 ENHRY, CDR2 SYGVKD. Trimming took 0 bases from V and 6 from J, leaving 9 bases between them. This CDR3 spans 15 amino acids.

There are a few counts of this clonotype. The chain employs TRBV3-1 and TRBJ2-3, with TRBD1 as a possible D gene (6 bases). Per the germline V gene, CDR1 is LGHDT and CDR2 is YNNKEL (reference sequence). The CDR3 extends over 13 amino acids. V lost 0 bases and J lost 10, with 11 bases in between. The CDR3 here is CASSQDLGHPQYF. DNA for the CDR3: TGTGCCAGCAGCCAAGATTTGGGACATCCGCAGTATTTT.

Concerning this clonotype: At one end, the junction sequence differs from germline, possibly due to a read error. This CDR3 reads CASGGLKGQETLYF. CDR3 nucleotide sequence: TGCGCCAGCGGGGGCCTAAAGGGGCAAGAGACCCTGTACTTC. The chain carries TRBV5-1 and TRBJ2-5, with a possible D match to TRBD1 (6 bases). CDR1 and CDR2 (germline): SGHRS, YFSETQ. The CDR3 has 14 amino acids. Variable domain in full (rest from reference TRBV5-1 and TRBJ2-5): KAGVTQTPRYLIKTRGQQVTLSCSPISGHRSVSWYQQTPGQGLQFLFEYFSETQRNKGNFPGRFSGRQFSNSRSEMNVSTLELGDSALYLCASGGLKGQETLYFGPGTRLLVL.

The table lists this clonotype with a few counts. The genes are TRBV7-3 and TRBJ1-6; D not resolved. Germline V gene data show CDR1 as SGHTA and CDR2 as FQGTGA. The CDR3 extends over 13 amino acids. V was pared by 0 bases and J by 9 bases, with 6 bases between. The CDR3 sequence: CASSLTTTSPLHF. The CDR3 nucleotides read TGTGCCAGCAGCTTAACGACGACTTCACCCCTCCACTTT.

This clonotype appeared a few times. The rearrangement joins TRBV13 to TRBJ2-5, with no clear D. Per the germline V gene, CDR1 is PRHDT and CDR2 is FYEKMQ (reference sequence). This CDR3 has 12 residues. The V and J ends lost 3 bases and 1 base respectively, with 3 bases between them. This chain's CDR3 is CASSFAQETQYF. For the CDR3, the DNA is TGTGCCAGCAGCTTCGCCCAAGAGACCCAGTACTTC.

In DNA form, the CDR3 reads TGTGCCAGCAGCTTAACGGCAAGCCAAGAGACCCAGTTCTTC. It codes for CASSLTASQETQFF. The gene calls are TRBV7-3 and TRBJ2-5; no reliable D call. The DNA end favors TRBJ2-1, so the J call may be wrong. The CDR3 spans 14 residues. Per germline, CDR1 SGHTA and CDR2 FQGTGA.

The gene calls are TRBV5-6 and TRBJ2-3; no reliable D call. CDR3 size: 16 residues. V lost 3 bases and J 3 bases, leaving 17 bases between the germline ends. Germline V gene lookup returns CDR1 SGHDT and CDR2 YYEEEE. The CDR3 DNA is TGTGCCAGCAGCTCCAGCTACCCGCCTCGGACAGATACGCAGTATTTT. Its translation: CASSSSYPPRTDTQYF.

The chain recombines TRBV5-1 with TRBJ2-7; 7 nucleotides agree with TRBD1. Germline CDR1 reads SGHRS; CDR2 reads YFSETQ. This CDR3 has 13 amino acids. Unmatched junction bases numbered 7, after V lost 7 bases and J lost 3 bases. The CDR3 DNA is TGCGCCAGCCAGAGACAGGGTGGCTACGAGCAGTACTTC. It codes for CASQRQGGYEQYF.

The chain employs TRBV30 and TRBJ1-1; the D is unclear. Trimming shortened V by 5 bases and J by 1 base, and 14 bases separated the two germline ends. CDR1 is GTSNPN, CDR2 SVGIG, per germline (reference sequence). The CDR3 is made up of 14 amino acids. CDR3 sequence (DNA): TGTGCCTGGGCATCGAATTACGGGAACACTGAAGCTTTCTTT. This gives the protein CAWASNYGNTEAFF.

This clonotype was counted at least ten times. The J gene is TRBJ2-7, the V gene TRBV5-1; 10 bases are a match to TRBD2. This CDR3 contains 15 residues. After removal of 3 bases from V and 2 bases from J, the junction contained 5 bases not matched to a gene. Germline CDR1 SGHRS, CDR2 YFSETQ. The CDR3 reads CASSWTSGITYEQYF. Here the CDR3 DNA reads TGCGCCAGCAGCTGGACTAGCGGCATTACCTACGAGCAGTACTTC.

This clonotype has more than one count but fewer than ten. This chain joins TRBV4-3 and TRBJ1-1, with TRBD1 as a possible D gene (6 bases). V dropped 4 bases and J dropped 3 bases, with 15 bases sitting between them. Germline V gene data show CDR1 as LGHNA and CDR2 as YSLEER. The CDR3 loop spans 15 amino acids. Here the CDR3 reads CASSPKTGWDTEAFF. The CDR3 DNA is TGCGCCAGCAGCCCAAAAACAGGGTGGGACACTGAAGCTTTCTTT.

The chain employs TRBV27 and TRBJ2-3; D is tentatively TRBD1 or TRBD2 (5 bases each). Trimming stripped 5 bases from V and 0 bases from J, with 12 bases between. Germline lookup yields CDR1 MNHEY and CDR2 SMNVEV (reference sequence). CDR3 size: 15 residues. In DNA, the CDR3 is TGTGCCAGCAGTCCCCGGGACCTGAGCACAGATACGCAGTATTTT. Its translation is CASSPRDLSTDTQYF.

The CDR3 sequence: CSAMTLGGYTF. The CDR3 DNA reads as TGCAGCGCAATGACATTGGGTGGCTACACCTTC. The chain recombines TRBV29-1 with TRBJ1-2; D gene ambiguous. The CDR3 consists of 11 residues. The germline gives CDR1 SQVTM, CDR2 ANQGSEA. The V and J ends lost 7 bases and 7 bases respectively, with 13 bases between them.